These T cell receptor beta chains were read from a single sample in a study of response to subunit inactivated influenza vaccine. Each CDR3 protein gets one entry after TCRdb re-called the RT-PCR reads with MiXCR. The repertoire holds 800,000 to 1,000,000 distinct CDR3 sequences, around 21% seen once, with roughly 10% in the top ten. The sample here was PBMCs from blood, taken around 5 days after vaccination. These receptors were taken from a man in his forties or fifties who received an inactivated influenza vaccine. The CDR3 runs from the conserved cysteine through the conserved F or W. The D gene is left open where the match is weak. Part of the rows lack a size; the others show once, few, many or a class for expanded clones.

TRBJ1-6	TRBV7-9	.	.	CASSTHRDWDSPLHF	TGTGCCAGCAGCACCCACCGGGACTGGGATTCACCCCTCCACTTT
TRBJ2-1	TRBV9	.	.	CASSGRGGTYNEQFF	TGTGCCAGCAGCGGACGAGGGGGGACCTACAATGAGCAGTTCTTC
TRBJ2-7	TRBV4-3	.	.	CASSQVSGAHSYEQYF	TGCGCCAGCAGCCAAGTCTCAGGGGCCCACTCCTACGAGCAGTACTTC
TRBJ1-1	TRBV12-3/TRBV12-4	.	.	CASSLKVHRGTEAFF	TGTGCCAGCAGTTTAAAAGTCCATCGGGGAACTGAAGCTTTCTTT
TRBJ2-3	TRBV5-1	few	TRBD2	CASSLVAGGSTDTQYF	TGCGCCAGCAGCTTGGTAGCGGGGGGATCCACAGATACGCAGTATTTT
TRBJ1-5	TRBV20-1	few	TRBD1	CSARPGQVLYSNQPQHF	TGCAGTGCGCGACCGGGACAGGTTCTATATAGCAATCAGCCCCAGCATTTT
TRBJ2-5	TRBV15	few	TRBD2	CATSRELAGNQETQYF	TGTGCCACCAGCAGAGAGCTAGCGGGGAACCAAGAGACCCAGTACTTC
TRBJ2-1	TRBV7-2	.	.	CASSLFRDWLNNEQFF	TGTGCCAGCAGCTTATTTCGGGACTGGCTTAACAATGAGCAGTTCTTC
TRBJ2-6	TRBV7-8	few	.	CASSPRSVSGANVLTF	TGTGCCAGCAGCCCTAGGTCTGTCTCTGGGGCCAACGTCCTGACTTTC
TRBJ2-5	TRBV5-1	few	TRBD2	CASSAGTSGKETQYF	TGCGCCAGCAGCGCCGGGACTAGCGGTAAAGAGACCCAGTACTTC
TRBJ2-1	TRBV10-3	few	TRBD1	CAIRPGQGIYEQFF	TGTGCCATCAGACCGGGACAGGGGATCTATGAGCAGTTCTTC
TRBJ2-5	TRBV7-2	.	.	CASSLSWGSETQYF	TGTGCCAGCAGCTTAAGTTGGGGATCGGAGACCCAGTACTTC
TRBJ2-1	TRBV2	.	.	CASRADSLSGNEQFF	TGTGCCAGCAGGGCGGACAGCCTTAGTGGCAATGAGCAGTTCTTC
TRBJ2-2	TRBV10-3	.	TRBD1	CAISVTGDTGELFF	TGTGCCATCAGTGTGACAGGGGACACCGGGGAGCTGTTTTTT
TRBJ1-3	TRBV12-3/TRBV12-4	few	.	CASSFSHLSGNTIYF	TGTGCCAGCAGTTTTTCCCACCTCTCTGGAAACACCATATATTTT
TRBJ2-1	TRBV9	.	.	CASSATVYNEQFF	TGTGCCAGCAGCGCGACAGTGTACAATGAGCAGTTCTTC
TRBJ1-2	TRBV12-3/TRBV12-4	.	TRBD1	CASSPGEGGNGYTF	TGTGCCAGCAGTCCCGGGGAAGGGGGCAATGGCTACACCTTC
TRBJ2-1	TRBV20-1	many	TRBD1	CSARDGTGRQRYLRDEQFF	TGCAGTGCTAGAGATGGGACAGGGAGACAGCGGTACCTACGGGATGAGCAGTTCTTC
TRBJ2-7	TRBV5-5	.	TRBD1	CASSFRDRGSYEQYF	TGTGCCAGCAGCTTCCGGGACAGGGGTTCCTACGAGCAGTACTTC
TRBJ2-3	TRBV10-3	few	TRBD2	CAISETSGGSTDTQYF	TGTGCCATCAGTGAGACTAGCGGGGGGAGCACAGATACGCAGTATTTT
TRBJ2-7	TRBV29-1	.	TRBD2	CSVLAGGPGEQYF	TGCAGCGTACTAGCGGGGGGGCCCGGCGAGCAGTACTTC
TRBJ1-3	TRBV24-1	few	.	CATSSYGNTIYF	TGTGCCACCTCGTCGTATGGAAACACCATATATTTT
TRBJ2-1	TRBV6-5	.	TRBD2	CASSYVSGGDNEQFF	TGTGCCAGCAGTTACGTGAGCGGGGGGGACAATGAGCAGTTCTTC
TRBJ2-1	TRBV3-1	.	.	CASSQGGPHEQFF	TGTGCCAGCAGCCAAGGAGGACCACATGAGCAGTTCTTC
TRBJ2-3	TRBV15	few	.	CATSSRGAGLSDTQYF	TGTGCCACCAGCAGCCGCGGGGCCGGGTTATCGGATACGCAGTATTTT
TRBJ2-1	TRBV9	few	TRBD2	CASSVWGTSVREQFF	TGTGCCAGCAGCGTATGGGGGACTAGCGTCCGTGAGCAGTTCTTC
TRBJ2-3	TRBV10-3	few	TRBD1	CAISDVVYGTVSTDTQYF	TGTGCCATCAGTGATGTAGTTTATGGGACAGTGAGCACAGATACGCAGTATTTT
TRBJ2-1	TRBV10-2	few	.	CASSVQSVSYNEQFF	TGCGCCAGCAGTGTGCAGAGTGTGTCCTACAATGAGCAGTTCTTC
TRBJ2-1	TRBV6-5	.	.	CASSFRLNLGDNEQFF	TGTGCCAGCAGTTTCCGTCTAAATTTGGGGGACAATGAGCAGTTCTTC
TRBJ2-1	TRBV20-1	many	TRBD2	CSARGLAGEQFF	TGCAGTGCTAGGGGACTAGCAGGGGAGCAGTTCTTC
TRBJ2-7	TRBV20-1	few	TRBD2	CSATASGRASTYEQYF	TGCAGTGCTACGGCTAGCGGGAGGGCTTCAACCTACGAGCAGTACTTC
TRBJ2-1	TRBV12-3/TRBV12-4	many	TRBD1	CASSPPDRENEQFF	TGTGCCAGCAGTCCCCCTGACAGGGAAAATGAGCAGTTCTTC
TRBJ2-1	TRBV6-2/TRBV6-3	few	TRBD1	CASSYARGRDNEQFF	TGTGCCAGCAGTTACGCCAGGGGGCGCGACAATGAGCAGTTCTTC
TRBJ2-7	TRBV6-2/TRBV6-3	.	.	CASSPGRGTQFPYEQYF	TGTGCCAGCAGCCCCGGAAGGGGGACGCAGTTCCCCTACGAGCAGTACTTC
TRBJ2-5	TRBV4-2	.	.	CASSQVYGARETQYF	TGTGCCAGCAGCCAAGTTTATGGGGCTCGAGAGACCCAGTACTTC